Below are 16 T cell receptor beta chains sequenced from a single sample in a study of cytomegalovirus exposure and HLA in healthy donors (TCRdb year 2017). Library preparation used the immunoSEQ multiplex PCR assay. A mixture of 60 forward primers for TCR Vbeta segments and 13 reverse primers for TCR Jbeta segments was used in the multiplex PCR. TCRdb provides this immuneACCESS table in a form limited to in-frame rearrangements. Some clones are lacking; in checked studies, under half of them reflect an unresolved V gene, and why the rest are absent is not known. This sample is represented by about 190,000 clones; about 82% of them were singletons. The ten largest clones capture approximately 2.3% of the sample. Specimen: PBMCs. These receptor sequences come from a male donor in good health and CMV-seronegative.

This chain connects TRBV27 to TRBJ1-2, with 9 bases identical to TRBD1. The CDR3 is made up of 14 amino acids. Germline V gives CDR1 MNHEY, CDR2 SMNVEV (reference sequence). V lost 6 bases to trimming and J lost 2 bases; unmatched junction nucleotides: 4. This chain's CDR3 is CASSAGTGNYGYTF. CDR3 bases: TGTGCCAGCAGCGCCGGGACAGGGAACTATGGCTACACCTTC.

This chain joins TRBV2 and TRBJ1-3, with 9 positions matching TRBD1. The CDR3 extends over 14 amino acids. With V trimmed by 8 bases and J by 2 bases, 4 bases remained unmatched. The germline V gene has CDR1 SNHLY and CDR2 FYNNEI. CDR3 loop: CASVRTGAGNTIYF. For the CDR3, the DNA is TGTGCCAGCGTTAGGACAGGGGCTGGAAACACCATATATTTT.

This clone has just one count. CDR3 protein: CASSVGDFQTQETQYF. The CDR3 nucleotides read TGTGCCAGCAGCGTAGGGGACTTTCAAACCCAAGAGACCCAGTACTTC. V is TRBV9 and J is TRBJ2-5; weak D call: TRBD2 (6 bases). Trimming stripped 0 bases from V and 1 base from J, with 13 bases between. This CDR3 is 16 amino acids long. Germline CDR1 reads SGDLS; CDR2 reads YYNGEE.

The chain carries TRBV27 and TRBJ1-5; no clear D. Germline V gene sequence: CDR1 MNHEY, CDR2 SMNVEV (reference sequence). Deletions cut 2 bases from V and 2 bases from J, with 10 bases between. The CDR3 extends over 15 amino acids. The CDR3 DNA reads as TGTGCCAGCAGTTTAATACCGAGGGGCAATCAGCCCCAGCATTTT. Residues: CASSLIPRGNQPQHF.

This chain uses TRBV29-1 with TRBJ2-1; 9 bases fit TRBD2. The germline V gene encodes CDR1 SQVTM and CDR2 ANQGSEA. Germline trimming cut 4 bases from V and 5 bases from J; bases unmatched to any gene: 6. The CDR3 covers 14 residues. CDR3 sequence (DNA): TGCAGCGTTGTGGTAGCGGGAGCCCACAATGAGCAGTTCTTC. This sequence encodes CSVVVAGAHNEQFF.

The chain has TRBV6-5 and TRBJ2-5; TRBD2 is a possible D gene (6 bases). The germline V and J ends were trimmed by 2 bases and 1 base, with 14 bases remaining between them. Germline V gene sequence: CDR1 MNHEY, CDR2 SVGAGI. CDR3 length equals 16 residues. CDR3 in amino acids: CASSYKAGSAQETQYF. DNA for the CDR3: TGTGCCAGCAGTTACAAGGCGGGATCGGCCCAAGAGACCCAGTACTTC.

V gene TRBV7-6 combines with J gene TRBJ2-5; possible D gene TRBD2, 5 bases. Trimming removed 4 bases at V and 2 bases at J, with 14 bases between. The CDR3 consists of 15 residues. Germline V gene lookup returns CDR1 SGHVS and CDR2 FNYEAQ. As DNA, the CDR3 is TGTGCCAGCAGCTCCCCGAGGGCAGTACAAGAGACCCAGTACTTC. Translated, it gives CASSSPRAVQETQYF. The complete variable domain, with remaining parts taken from reference TRBV7-6 and TRBJ2-5, reads GAGVSQSPRYKVTKRGQDVALRCDPISGHVSLYWYRQALGQGPEFLTYFNYEAQQDKSGLPNDRFSAERPEGSISTLTIQRTEQRDSAMYRCASSSPRAVQETQYFGPGTRLLVL.

The sample holds a few counts of this clone. The rearrangement joins TRBV18 to TRBJ1-6, with TRBD1 matching 12 bases. The length of the CDR3 is 16 residues. Germline lookup yields CDR1 KGHSH and CDR2 LQKENI. Trimming cost V 6 bases and J 9 bases; bases outside gene matches: 9. CDR3 coding DNA: TGTGCCAGCTCCTCTGACCGGGACAGGGGGCCTTCACCCCTCCACTTT. Translating it yields CASSSDRDRGPSPLHF.

This chain uses TRBV7-6 with TRBJ2-5; 11 bases match TRBD2. The ends lost 6 bases at V and 7 bases at J; junction bases unmatched: 10. The CDR3 runs 15 residues. Germline-derived CDR1 and CDR2 are SGHVS and FNYEAQ. This chain's CDR3 is CASRNISGGVRTQYF. The DNA for the CDR3 is TGTGCCAGCAGGAATATTAGCGGGGGGGTACGGACCCAGTACTTC.

This clone was seen once. The V gene is TRBV7-9, the J gene TRBJ1-1; D is perhaps TRBD1 (5 bases). The V and J ends lost 5 bases and 0 bases respectively, with 13 bases between them. CDR1 is SEHNR, CDR2 FQNEAQ, per germline (reference sequence). This CDR3 region has 15 residues. In nucleotides, the CDR3 is TGTGCCAGCAGCCGGTCGGGACTTCTGAACACTGAAGCTTTCTTT. Its translation: CASSRSGLLNTEAFF.

The chain couples TRBV6-1 to TRBJ2-5; 10 bases align to TRBD1. The DNA end favors TRBJ2-7, so the J call may be wrong. The CDR3 consists of 15 residues. Germline values: CDR1 MNHNS, CDR2 SASEGT. The DNA of the CDR3 is TGTGCCAGCAGTGCTGGGACAGGGGTTAACTACGAGCAGTACTTC. Translated, it gives CASSAGTGVNYEQYF.

This clone is a singleton in its sample. J is TRBJ2-7 and V is TRBV28; TRBD1 matches 10 bases. Germline V gene sequence: CDR1 MDHEN, CDR2 SYDVKM. This CDR3 spans 15 amino acids. Trimming took 4 bases from V and 2 from J; bases not matched to a gene: 5. The DNA of the CDR3 is TGTGCCAGCAGTTCGGACAGGGGGAATACCTACGAGCAGTACTTC. Its protein product is CASSSDRGNTYEQYF. Full variable domain (outside the CDR3, taken from reference TRBV28 and TRBJ2-7): DVKVTQSSRYLVKRTGEKVFLECVQDMDHENMFWYRQDPGLGLRLIYFSYDVKMKEKGDIPEGYSVSREKKERFSLILESASTNQTSMYLCASSSDRGNTYEQYFGPGTRLTVT.

This sequence joins TRBV7-2 and TRBJ2-3; maybe TRBD2 (6 bases). Germline V gene lookup returns CDR1 SGHTA and CDR2 FQGNSA. The germline V and J ends were trimmed by 4 bases and 0 bases, with 8 bases remaining between them. CDR3 size: 14 residues. CDR3 bases: TGTGCCAGCAGCTGGAGCGGGAGCACAGATACGCAGTATTTT. Its protein product is CASSWSGSTDTQYF. Combining the CDR3 with reference TRBV7-2 and TRBJ2-3 gives the whole variable domain GAGVSQSPSNKVTEKGKDVELRCDPISGHTALYWYRQSLGQGLEFLIYFQGNSAPDKSGLPSDRFSAERTGGSVSTLTIQRTQQEDSAVYLCASSWSGSTDTQYFGPGTRLTVL.

In DNA form, the CDR3 reads TGTGCCAGCAGTCGACCGGGGGGACAAGAGACCCAGTACTTC. It encodes CASSRPGGQETQYF. This chain links TRBV6-6 with TRBJ2-5, with TRBD2 identical over 7 bases. This CDR3 has 14 amino acids. Germline trimming cut 5 bases from V and 2 bases from J; bases unmatched to any gene: 5. In germline, CDR1 is MNHNY, CDR2 SVGAGI (reference sequence).

The CDR3 sequence is CSVEGSGTGGSGANVLTF. In nucleotides, the CDR3 is TGCAGCGTTGAAGGGTCCGGGACGGGAGGCTCTGGGGCCAACGTCCTGACTTTC. The gene calls are TRBV29-1 and TRBJ2-6; 7 nucleotides line up with TRBD2. Looked up from germline, CDR1 is SQVTM and CDR2 is ANQGSEA. Trimming removed 1 base from V and 0 bases from J; junction bases left unmatched: 9. The CDR3 has 18 residues.

The chain recombines TRBV7-9 with TRBJ1-1; 7 bases align to TRBD1. Germline lookup yields CDR1 SEHNR and CDR2 FQNEAQ (reference sequence). This CDR3 spans 15 amino acids. Trimming cost V 4 bases and J 2 bases; bases outside gene matches: 7. The CDR3 DNA sequence: TGTGCCAGCAGCTCCCCCGGGACAGCTAACACTGAAGCTTTCTTT. Residues: CASSSPGTANTEAFF. Filled out from reference TRBV7-9 and TRBJ1-1, the complete variable domain reads DTGVSQNPRHKITKRGQNVTFRCDPISEHNRLYWYRQTLGQGPEFLTYFQNEAQLEKSRLLSDRFSAERPKGSFSTLEIQRTEQGDSAMYLCASSSPGTANTEAFFGQGTRLTVV.